The rows below give T cell receptor beta chains drawn from one sample of a study of STAT5B mutations in CD4+ large granular lymphocyte leukemia. Assay used: immunoSEQ multiplex PCR; TCRdb lists only in-frame clones, some missing. The sample has 40,000 to 50,000 clones, 84% seen once. The sequenced material came from CD4+ T cells from blood buffy coats. Receptors were obtained from a human donor in good health. Each CDR3 is given with its conserved first and last residue.

V gene: TRBV9
J gene: TRBJ2-5
CDR3 protein: CASSLGQGLETQYF

V gene: TRBV6-5
J gene: TRBJ2-1
CDR3 protein: CATERGGGNEQFF

V gene: TRBV2
J gene: TRBJ2-1
CDR3 protein: CASSDWYEQFF

V gene: TRBV5-1
J gene: TRBJ2-3
CDR3 protein: CASSLRQGQADTQYF

V gene: TRBV6-5
J gene: TRBJ2-2
CDR3 protein: CASSDGGSGELFF

V gene: TRBV6-1
J gene: TRBJ2-5
CDR3 protein: CASSRDREETQYF

V gene: TRBV10-3
J gene: TRBJ2-7
CDR3 protein: CAITSGGSSYEQYF

V gene: TRBV4-1
J gene: TRBJ2-7
CDR3 protein: CASSQGFQRESEQYF

V gene: TRBV11-3
J gene: TRBJ2-4
CDR3 protein: CASSLVGAHQNIQYF

V gene: TRBV10-3
J gene: TRBJ2-2
CDR3 protein: CAISVSGTGELFF